Given below is one T cell receptor beta chain in context. The sample is drawn from a study of PD-1 blockade in classical Hodgkin lymphoma. The V end was cut by 3 bases, the J end by 4 bases, with 4 bases between. The CDR3 runs to 11 residues. Germline V gene lookup returns CDR1 ENHRY and CDR2 SYGVKD. Clones were read by immunoSEQ multiplex PCR, and TCRdb kept only the in-frame ones, dropping some. The sample has nearly 100,000 clones, around four fifths seen once. All trial patients relapsed after autologous stem cell transplantation. The chain links TRBV10-3 to TRBJ2-7; D remains ambiguous. This receptor was obtained from a human donor with classical Hodgkin lymphoma. Sample: peripheral blood mononuclear cells (PBMCs), taken at baseline. The CDR3 protein is CAISDQYEQYF. DNA for the CDR3: TGTGCCATCAGTGATCAGTACGAGCAGTACTTC.